This passage covers 9 T cell receptor beta chains from one sample sequenced in a study of CD8 T cells in Susac syndrome. cDNA came from approximately 0.5 to 1 ug RNA primed by random hexamers. TCRdb redid the calling of the immunoSEQ multiplex PCR reads with MiXCR, one entry per CDR3 protein. The sample carries 200,000 to 250,000 distinct CDR3 sequences, about 96% recorded once. Sequencing input: CD4+ T cells from PBMCs. The source of these receptors is a human donor with multiple sclerosis.

This clonotype was seen just once. CDR3 sequence reads: CASSSSGGPYEQYF. In DNA form, the CDR3 reads TGTGCCAGCAGCTCGTCCGGGGGCCCCTACGAGCAGTACTTC. The chain carries TRBV7-9 and TRBJ2-7; D tentatively fits TRBD1 or TRBD2 (6 bases each). There are 14 residues in the CDR3. V lost 4 bases to trimming and J lost 2 bases, with 12 bases between them. The V gene's germline CDR1 is SEHNR and CDR2 FQNEAQ (reference sequence).

The chain joins TRBV13 to TRBJ2-1; TRBD1 matches at 9 bases. Germline V gene lookup returns CDR1 PRHDT and CDR2 FYEKMQ (reference sequence). The V and J ends lost 3 bases and 3 bases, in that order; junction bases with no gene match: 9. The CDR3 totals 17 residues. The CDR3 reads CASSFSGTGSFYNEQFF. Here the CDR3 DNA reads TGTGCCAGCAGCTTCTCCGGGACAGGGAGTTTCTACAATGAGCAGTTCTTC.

This chain uses TRBV5-1 with TRBJ2-7; 7 bases agree with TRBD1. The CDR3 spans 16 residues. The ends lost 0 bases at V and 3 bases at J; junction bases unmatched: 9. Looked up from germline, CDR1 is SGHRS and CDR2 is YFSETQ. The DNA of the CDR3 is TGCGCCAGCAGCTTGGGGTCGGCAGGGGGTATCTACGAGCAGTACTTC. It encodes CASSLGSAGGIYEQYF.

This clonotype was seen just once. The gene calls are TRBV29-1 and TRBJ2-2; a possible D gene is TRBD2 (5 bases). The CDR3 totals 11 residues. V was cut by 4 bases and J by 6 bases, with 6 bases left in between. Germline assignment: CDR1 SQVTM and CDR2 ANQGSEA. The DNA for the CDR3 is TGCAGCGTTGTGAGGGCCGGGGAGCTGTTTTTT. It translates to CSVVRAGELFF.

This rearrangement joins TRBV5-1 to TRBJ1-5; no clear D gene. Trimming removed 0 bases at V and 5 bases at J, with 6 bases between. The CDR3 is made up of 13 amino acids. The V gene's germline CDR1 is SGHRS and CDR2 YFSETQ. DNA of the CDR3: TGCGCCAGCAGCTTGGGCCCGTATCAGCCCCAGCATTTT. This translates into CASSLGPYQPQHF.

This chain connects TRBV6-6 to TRBJ1-5, with D possibly TRBD1 on 6 matching bases. Germline CDR1 reads MNHNY; CDR2 reads SVGAGI (reference sequence). The CDR3 runs to 13 residues. The ends were cut back, 5 bases at V and 5 bases at J, with 10 bases in the middle. The CDR3 nucleotides are TGTGCCAGCAGTAGGGGGGGGCATCAGCCCCAGCATTTT. Translation gives CASSRGGHQPQHF.

This sequence joins TRBV6-6 and TRBJ2-5; D is perhaps TRBD2 (5 bases). Germline V gene sequence: CDR1 MNHNY, CDR2 SVGAGI (reference sequence). Trimming pared 0 bases from V and 7 bases from J, leaving 12 bases between. This CDR3 has 14 residues. The CDR3 protein is CASSYSRGIVTQYF. The CDR3 DNA follows: TGTGCCAGCAGTTACTCTAGAGGGATCGTGACCCAGTACTTC.

The chain links TRBV7-9 to TRBJ2-3, with D uncertain. The CDR3 has 12 amino acids. V was pared by 5 bases and J by 2 bases, with 5 bases between. Germline CDR1 SEHNR, CDR2 FQNEAQ (reference sequence). The CDR3 DNA sequence: TGTGCCAGCAGCACCGTCACAGATACGCAGTATTTT. Protein sequence: CASSTVTDTQYF. Full variable domain (missing parts from reference TRBV7-9 and TRBJ2-3): DTGVSQNPRHKITKRGQNVTFRCDPISEHNRLYWYRQTLGQGPEFLTYFQNEAQLEKSRLLSDRFSAERPKGSFSTLEIQRTEQGDSAMYLCASSTVTDTQYFGPGTRLTVL.

The chain recombines TRBV7-9 with TRBJ1-5, with a weak D call TRBD1 (5 bases). Per germline, CDR1 SEHNR and CDR2 FQNEAQ (reference sequence). Trimming stripped 1 base from V and 2 bases from J, with 12 bases between. This CDR3 is 16 amino acids long. Here the CDR3 DNA reads TGTGCCAGCAGCTTAGAATTCGGGGGTGGCAATCAGCCCCAGCATTTT. Protein product: CASSLEFGGGNQPQHF.